This record covers a single TCR beta chain. In the original processing: Reference gene primer amplification in the assay estimated nucleated cell counts. Sequencing used immunoSEQ multiplex PCR; TCRdb keeps in-frame clones, though not all of them. From that table come the V and J calls and clone size; the DNA was used to work out D and trimming. In the table there are about 190,000 clones, more than 75% of which are singletons. This sample stems from a study of blood T cell repertoires in COVID-19. The V gene lost 0 bases and the J gene lost 5 bases, with 14 bases spanning the gap. Germline V gives CDR1 SGHRS, CDR2 YFSETQ. The CDR3 runs 15 residues.

The sequencing input was PBMCs or T cells enriched from blood (not recorded which). The origin of this receptor is a woman aged 45-65 years who had recovered from COVID-19. This rearrangement joins TRBV5-1 to TRBJ2-5; D is uncertain. The DNA for the CDR3 is TGCGCCAGCAGCTTGGCACCCCCAAACGGGGAGACCCAGTACTTC. Translation: CASSLAPPNGETQYF.